Listed here are 14 T cell receptor beta chains from one sample, sequenced in a study of shared clonotypes between healthy human individuals. Clones were read by immunoSEQ multiplex PCR, and TCRdb kept only the in-frame ones, dropping some. Of 1.5 million to 1.9 million clones detected, 95% to 99% appear once; the ten largest clones hold approximately 0.45%. The specimen was naive CD4+ T cells sorted from blood. As to subset: CD45RA+ positively selected. Every receptor here comes from a young man in good health.

Remarks on this clone: Other DNA sequences within the sample encode an identical CDR3. This sequence joins TRBV9 and TRBJ2-5; 10 bases match TRBD2. The CDR3 totals 16 residues. Per the germline V gene, CDR1 is SGDLS and CDR2 is YYNGEE. V shed 0 bases and J 2 bases; nucleotides not matched to a gene: 4. CDR3 nucleotides: TGTGCCAGCAGCGTAGGAACTAGCGGGATACAAGAGACCCAGTACTTC. This sequence encodes CASSVGTSGIQETQYF.

This clone was found once. The chain is built from TRBV29-1 and TRBJ1-2; D is undetermined. V lost 8 bases to trimming and J lost 8 bases, with 15 bases between them. CDR3 length equals 11 residues. Looked up from germline, CDR1 is SQVTM and CDR2 is ANQGSEA. The CDR3 region has the DNA TGCAGCCTCGGTCCGGTCGGGGGCTACACCTTC. Protein sequence: CSLGPVGGYTF.

The chain couples TRBV28 to TRBJ1-5; D is unclear. The germline CDR1 and CDR2 sequences are MDHEN and SYDVKM. The CDR3 is 13 residues long. Trimming cost V 5 bases and J 7 bases, with 12 bases left between them. The CDR3 region is CASSLPLRQPQHF. The CDR3 DNA reads TGTGCCAGCAGTCTACCCCTCAGGCAGCCCCAGCATTTT.

V is TRBV5-6 and J is TRBJ2-7; D might be TRBD1 (6 bases). V was shortened by 2 bases and J by 4 bases, with 7 bases between the two germline ends. The germline V gene encodes CDR1 SGHDT and CDR2 YYEEEE. The CDR3 spans 12 residues. The CDR3 here is CASSFRGYEQYF. DNA of the CDR3: TGTGCCAGCAGCTTTAGGGGGTACGAGCAGTACTTC.

The chain has TRBV11-3 and TRBJ2-2; 12 bases agree with TRBD2. V was pared by 1 base and J by 4 bases, with 1 base of the junction left unmatched. The CDR3 runs 16 residues. Germline-derived CDR1 and CDR2 are SGHNT and YENEEA. As DNA, the CDR3 is TGTGCCAGCAGCTTAGTACTAGCGGGAGGCACCGGGGAGCTGTTTTTT. It translates to CASSLVLAGGTGELFF.

This clone has only one observation. The rearrangement links TRBV2 to TRBJ2-1; D is unclear. Germline CDR1 reads SNHLY; CDR2 reads FYNNEI. Trimming removed 3 bases from V and 14 bases from J, with 11 bases in between. The CDR3 extends over 11 amino acids. The CDR3, as DNA: TGTGCCAGCAGTGAGGTCCGCCGGGAGTTCTTC. Its translation: CASSEVRREFF.

The chain uses TRBV5-1 and TRBJ1-4; D unresolved. The V gene lost 4 bases and the J gene lost 0 bases, with 7 bases spanning the gap. The CDR3 contains 14 residues. Germline loops: CDR1 SGHRS, CDR2 YFSETQ. The chain's CDR3 is CASSPAATNEKLFF. CDR3 nucleotides: TGCGCCAGCAGCCCGGCTGCAACTAATGAAAAACTGTTTTTT.

The chain recombines TRBV5-1 with TRBJ1-1, with D maybe TRBD1 (6 bases). CDR1 and CDR2 (germline): SGHRS, YFSETQ. Trimming left V 0 bases short and J 2 bases short, with 14 bases between. CDR3 length equals 16 residues. CDR3 DNA: TGCGCCAGCAGCTTGGTCCCCGGGGGCAGTAACACTGAAGCTTTCTTT. This codes for CASSLVPGGSNTEAFF.

This chain uses TRBV5-6 with TRBJ1-1; a possible D gene is TRBD1 (5 bases). The CDR3 length is 12 residues. Germline CDR1 reads SGHDT; CDR2 reads YYEEEE. V lost 2 bases, J lost 10 bases, and 12 bases lay in between. DNA for the CDR3: TGTGCCAGCAGCTTAGACAGCTGGGGAGCTTTCTTT. Its translation is CASSLDSWGAFF.

CDR3 loop: CASSLAQENTEAFF. DNA for the CDR3: TGCGCCAGCAGCTTGGCTCAGGAGAACACTGAAGCTTTCTTT. The rearrangement joins TRBV5-1 to TRBJ1-1, with unresolved D. The CDR3 has 14 residues. V was trimmed by 0 bases and J by 1 base, leaving 7 bases between them. The germline V gene has CDR1 SGHRS and CDR2 YFSETQ. Together with reference TRBV5-1 and TRBJ1-1, the CDR3 gives the full variable domain: KAGVTQTPRYLIKTRGQQVTLSCSPISGHRSVSWYQQTPGQGLQFLFEYFSETQRNKGNFPGRFSGRQFSNSRSEMNVSTLELGDSALYLCASSLAQENTEAFFGQGTRLTVV.

This clone was detected only once. V is TRBV5-1 and J is TRBJ2-1; 8 bases are a match to TRBD2. With 2 bases clipped from V and 8 bases from J, the junction kept 3 bases outside the gene matches. Germline assignment: CDR1 SGHRS and CDR2 YFSETQ. The CDR3 is 13 residues long. The chain's CDR3 is CASSFREGDEQFF. CDR3 in DNA: TGCGCCAGCAGCTTTCGGGAGGGTGATGAGCAGTTCTTC.

The V gene is TRBV7-3, the J gene TRBJ2-3; D not resolved. The CDR3 length is 13 residues. Germline loops: CDR1 SGHTA, CDR2 FQGTGA. The V end was cut by 1 base, the J end by 7 bases, with 9 bases between. In nucleotides, the CDR3 is TGTGCCAGCAGCTTAAACCGACCCTATACGCAGTATTTT. Its protein product is CASSLNRPYTQYF.

This rearrangement joins TRBV19 to TRBJ2-5; TRBD1 matches 8 bases. V lost 5 bases and J lost 1; bases outside the gene matches: 3. The germline V gene encodes CDR1 LNHDA and CDR2 SQIVND (reference sequence). The CDR3 covers 14 residues. CDR3 amino acids: CASSHGQGQETQYF. As DNA, the CDR3 is TGTGCCAGTAGTCACGGACAGGGCCAAGAGACCCAGTACTTC.

This chain connects TRBV27 to TRBJ1-5; maybe TRBD1 (5 bases). The CDR3 runs 15 residues. The V end was cut by 6 bases, the J end by 4 bases, with 16 bases between. The germline V gene has CDR1 MNHEY and CDR2 SMNVEV (reference sequence). As DNA, the CDR3 is TGTGCCAGCAGGCTCATCGGGGCCAATAATCAGCCCCAGCATTTT. This codes for CASRLIGANNQPQHF.